The clone carrying this T cell receptor beta chain was counted only a few times. The antigen remains unidentified. This sample is part of a study of cytomegalovirus exposure and HLA in healthy donors. Overall study: T cells numbering around 180 million yielded 90 million to 140 million unique TCR beta sequences in an earlier analysis. General study findings and limits: A few chains linked to CMV were shown in vitro to be specific for CMV antigens. Fewer N-insertions (relative to the 666-donor mean) were reportedly seen in an Asian-associated ancestry cluster in a later analysis. An analysis that came later showed most CMV-associated TCR beta chains appearing HLA-restricted.

A multiplex PCR was run with 60 Vbeta primers and 13 Jbeta primers. The assay was immunoSEQ multiplex PCR, and TCRdb's table has in-frame clones only and misses some. The table lists approximately 90,000 clones, about 7.6% of them singletons. From germline, CDR1 is MNHNY and CDR2 SVGAGI (reference sequence). The CDR3 totals 14 residues. After removal of 1 base from V and 5 bases from J, the junction contained 1 base not matched to a gene. This rearrangement joins TRBV6-6 to TRBJ2-7, with 11 nucleotides matching TRBD1. The source of this sequence is a man in his fifties or sixties in good health and CMV-seronegative. The sequencing sample was made of PBMCs. CDR3 protein: CASSYLGQGDEQYF. The DNA of the CDR3 is TGTGCCAGCAGTTACTTGGGACAGGGGGACGAGCAGTACTTC.